This TCR beta chain was profiled in a study of blood T cell repertoires in COVID-19. TCRdb keeps only in-frame clones here, not all; method: immunoSEQ multiplex PCR. The repertoire holds about 120,000 clones, nearly 90% seen once, with around 4% in the top ten. This clonotype was obtained from a woman in her sixties or seventies with COVID-19, enrolled during active disease. The sequenced sample consisted of peripheral blood.

The CDR3 region has the DNA TGCGCCAGCCGCCCAATCGGACAAAGTGGAAACACCATATATTTT. This gives the protein CASRPIGQSGNTIYF. The V gene is TRBV5-1, the J gene TRBJ1-3; D possibly corresponds to TRBD1 (5 bases). The germline gives CDR1 SGHRS, CDR2 YFSETQ. The CDR3 sequence is 15 residues long. Trimming removed 7 bases at V and 3 bases at J, with 17 bases between.